Listed below are T cell receptor beta chains from one sample, sequenced in a study of blood T cell repertoires in COVID-19. Method: immunoSEQ multiplex PCR; TCRdb's copy keeps in-frame clones and lacks some. The sample has roughly 100,000 clones, about 86% seen once. Sequencing input: peripheral blood. These receptors were obtained from a man older than 75 with acute or convalescent COVID-19. Both conserved end residues are part of each CDR3. D genes are given only for firm matches. Where a row states a size, it is once, few, many or the class of an expanded clone; other rows omit it.

V	D	J	size	CDR3	DNA
TRBV6-6	.	TRBJ1-3	.	CASTIASSGNTIYF	TGTGCCAGCACTATAGCGAGCTCTGGAAACACCATATATTTT
TRBV30	.	TRBJ1-6	.	CAWNREWRSPLHF	TGTGCCTGGAACAGGGAGTGGAGGTCACCCCTCCACTTT
TRBV4-1	TRBD1	TRBJ1-2	once	CASSPGQGTTVYGYTF	TGCGCCAGCAGTCCGGGACAGGGGACGACAGTATATGGCTACACCTTC
TRBV5-1	TRBD2	TRBJ2-1	.	CASSLGTSGIYNEQFF	TGCGCCAGCAGCTTGGGGACTAGCGGAATATACAATGAGCAGTTCTTC
TRBV6-6	.	TRBJ1-1	.	CASWAMGWDTEAFF	TGTGCCAGCTGGGCGATGGGTTGGGACACTGAAGCTTTCTTT
TRBV27	.	TRBJ1-5	.	CASRTTYSNQPQHF	TGTGCCAGCAGGACGACATATAGCAATCAGCCCCAGCATTTT
TRBV18	.	TRBJ1-5	.	CASSPGFDQPQHF	TGTGCCAGCTCACCGGGCTTCGATCAGCCCCAGCATTTT
TRBV30	TRBD2	TRBJ2-7	.	CAWSPWTGGSYEQYF	TGTGCCTGGAGTCCTTGGACGGGGGGTTCGTACGAGCAGTACTTC
TRBV29-1	TRBD2	TRBJ2-7	.	CSGRTSGSYEQYF	TGCAGCGGCCGAACTAGCGGGAGCTACGAGCAGTACTTC
TRBV14	.	TRBJ2-1	.	CASSQMVLGHSSYNEQFF	TGTGCCAGCAGCCAAATGGTCCTAGGTCATAGCTCCTACAATGAGCAGTTCTTC
TRBV18	.	TRBJ1-1	.	CASSGTGTTEAFF	TGTGCCAGCTCTGGGACGGGGACTACTGAAGCTTTCTTT
TRBV7-9	.	TRBJ1-4	.	CASSPGLTTNEKLFF	TGTGCCAGCAGCCCGGGACTTACAACTAATGAAAAACTGTTTTTT
TRBV3-1/TRBV3-2	TRBD1	TRBJ1-1	.	CASSQDRGWGLRYTEAFF	TGTGCCAGCAGCCAAGACAGGGGGTGGGGGCTTCGATACACTGAAGCTTTCTTT
TRBV2	.	TRBJ2-7	.	CASSETRSSSYEQYF	TGTGCCAGCAGTGAAACCAGGTCCAGCTCCTACGAGCAGTACTTC
TRBV28	.	TRBJ1-2	.	CASSLGQNYGYTF	TGTGCCAGCAGTTTAGGCCAGAACTATGGCTACACCTTC
TRBV7-2	.	TRBJ2-5	few	CASSLGFYQETQYF	TGTGCCAGCAGCTTGGGCTTCTACCAAGAGACCCAGTACTTC
TRBV3-1/TRBV3-2	.	TRBJ1-4	once	CASSLRVKNEKLFF	TGTGCCAGCAGCCTACGGGTCAAAAATGAAAAACTGTTTTTT
TRBV12-5	.	TRBJ1-1	.	CASGLVRQGGEAFF	TGTGCTAGTGGTTTGGTACGGCAGGGCGGTGAAGCTTTCTTT
TRBV3-1/TRBV3-2	TRBD1	TRBJ2-3	.	CASSQRLGTGVRNTQYF	TGTGCCAGCAGCCAAAGACTTGGGACAGGGGTTAGAAATACGCAGTATTTT
TRBV5-1	.	TRBJ2-2	.	CASSLTDSIGNTGELFF	TGCGCCAGCAGCTTGACCGACAGCATCGGGAACACCGGGGAGCTGTTTTTT
TRBV5-1	TRBD2	TRBJ2-3	.	CASSHSGSADTQYF	TGCGCCAGCAGCCATAGCGGGAGCGCAGATACGCAGTATTTT
TRBV6-6	TRBD1	TRBJ1-4	.	CASSYRTTGGGEKLFF	TGTGCCAGCAGTTACCGTACTACAGGGGGTGGGGAAAAACTGTTTTTT
TRBV4-1	TRBD1	TRBJ1-4	.	CASSPGQGTTNEKLFF	TGCGCCAGCAGCCCCGGACAGGGGACAACTAATGAAAAACTGTTTTTT
TRBV6-2/TRBV6-3	TRBD1	TRBJ1-1	.	CASSYDTRTGGAFLGTEAFF	TGTGCCAGCAGTTACGACACTAGGACAGGGGGCGCGTTCTTGGGGACTGAAGCTTTCTTT
TRBV5-1	.	TRBJ2-5	.	CASSRQRLETQYF	TGCGCCAGCAGCCGGCAGCGTCTAGAGACCCAGTACTTC
TRBV24-1	.	TRBJ2-1	.	CATSDPTLSYNEQFF	TGTGCCACCAGTGACCCTACCCTTTCCTACAATGAGCAGTTCTTC
TRBV2	.	TRBJ2-7	.	CASSVGISVSSSYEQYF	TGTGCCAGCAGTGTCGGGATAAGTGTGTCGAGCTCCTACGAGCAGTACTTC
TRBV10-3	TRBD2	TRBJ2-1	.	CAIRLAGGNEQFF	TGTGCCATCAGACTAGCGGGAGGCAATGAGCAGTTCTTC
TRBV5-1	.	TRBJ2-3	.	CASSPDGGLADTQYF	TGCGCCAGCAGCCCCGACGGAGGTTTAGCAGATACGCAGTATTTT
TRBV7-9	TRBD1	TRBJ2-7	.	CASSRGQESYEQYF	TGTGCCAGCAGCCGCGGACAGGAGTCCTACGAGCAGTACTTC
TRBV6-5	TRBD1	TRBJ1-2	.	CASSLQGMGGYTF	TGTGCCAGCAGTTTACAGGGGATGGGGGGCTACACCTTC